One and the same sample provided the 15 T cell receptor beta chains below, sequenced in a study of T-cell reconstitution after alpha-beta-depleted transplantation in children. For TCRbeta, the library was prepared with unique molecular identifiers. MiXCR, applied by TCRdb to the PCR reads, yields one record per CDR3 protein. This sample has about 350,000 distinct CDR3 sequences, with about 14% found just once. The specimen was PBMCs, collected from the stem cell graft. The receptors stem from a human donor who donated a stem cell graft to a child with Fanconi anemia.

There are a few counts of this clonotype. The gene calls are TRBV7-2 and TRBJ1-5; D ambiguous. This CDR3 region has 15 residues. Germline lookup yields CDR1 SGHTA and CDR2 FQGNSA. V shed 6 bases and J shed 0 bases, with 12 bases lying between them. The CDR3 bases are TGTGCCAGCAGTCCCCTTGACTATAGCAATCAGCCCCAGCATTTT. This codes for CASSPLDYSNQPQHF.

For the CDR3, the DNA is TGTGCCAGCAGTTCTCAGCGGGGTTTTAGGGAGACCCAGTACTTC. Its translation: CASSSQRGFRETQYF. V and J are TRBV12-3 or TRBV12-4 and TRBJ2-5, with TRBD2 matching 7 bases. V shed 4 bases, J shed 5 bases, and the junction held 10 bases outside the gene matches. This CDR3 spans 15 amino acids.

This clonotype has just a few counts. The chain uses TRBV20-1 and TRBJ1-3; 8 positions match TRBD1. The V gene end was trimmed by 6 bases and the J gene end by 4 bases; junction bases not matched to a gene: 11. This CDR3 is built from 15 residues. In germline, CDR1 is DFQATT, CDR2 SNEGSKA (reference sequence). For the CDR3, the DNA is TGCAGTGCCTATACCCAGGGGGCACGGGGAAACACCATATATTTT. Its translation is CSAYTQGARGNTIYF.

This clonotype appeared many times. The chain joins TRBV12-3 or TRBV12-4 to TRBJ1-1; D possibly corresponds to TRBD1 (6 bases). The CDR3 is 15 residues long. V was cut by 4 bases and J by 3 bases, with 15 bases left in between. The CDR3 bases are TGTGCCAGCAGTTCGGACACAGGGAGGGACACTGAAGCTTTCTTT. Protein product: CASSSDTGRDTEAFF.

This clonotype was observed a handful of times. The chain carries TRBV19 and TRBJ2-2; a weak D match, TRBD1 (5 bases). The CDR3 covers 15 residues. V gave up 1 base and J gave up 5 bases, with 11 bases separating them. Looked up from germline, CDR1 is LNHDA and CDR2 is SQIVND (reference sequence). CDR3 amino acids: CASSIAGLGTGELFF. CDR3 bases: TGTGCCAGTAGTATAGCAGGGTTAGGGACCGGGGAGCTGTTTTTT.

The sample holds many counts of this clonotype. The chain employs TRBV10-3 and TRBJ2-2, with 11 bases identical to TRBD2. Trimming took 3 bases from V and 0 from J; bases not matched to a gene: 6. The length of the CDR3 is 18 residues. Germline values: CDR1 ENHRY, CDR2 SYGVKD. The CDR3 DNA reads TGTGCCATCAGTGAAAGGCTAGCGGGGGGCTCGAACACCGGGGAGCTGTTTTTT. Translated: CAISERLAGGSNTGELFF.

With respect to this clonotype: One junction end disagrees with the germline gene, perhaps due to a read error. The gene calls are TRBV20-1 and TRBJ2-5; TRBD1 matches at 11 bases. This CDR3 spans 14 amino acids. Germline values: CDR1 DFQATT, CDR2 SNEGSKA (reference sequence). The CDR3, as DNA: TGCAGCCCGACCCACCGGGGACAGGGGGAGACCCAGGACTTC. The encoded protein is CSPTHRGQGETQDF.

This clonotype was seen more than once but under ten times. The rearrangement uses TRBV7-9 and TRBJ2-7; 7 positions agree with TRBD1. The CDR3 spans 13 residues. CDR1 is SEHNR and CDR2 is FQNEAQ in the germline V gene (reference sequence). Losses at the gene ends were 3 bases for V and 5 bases for J; bases not matched to a gene: 4. CDR3 in amino acids: CASSFHDRDEQYV. In DNA form, the CDR3 reads TGTGCCAGCAGCTTCCACGACAGGGACGAGCAGTACGTC.

This clonotype was seen a few times. J is TRBJ1-5 and V is TRBV20-1, with D unresolved. Germline CDR1 reads DFQATT; CDR2 reads SNEGSKA (reference sequence). The CDR3 sequence is 14 residues long. The ends were cut back, 4 bases at V and 0 bases at J, with 10 bases in the middle. CDR3 in DNA: TGCAGTGCTAAGGGCTATCGTAGCAATCAGCCCCAGCATTTT. Encoded protein: CSAKGYRSNQPQHF.

The chain is built from TRBV12-3 or TRBV12-4 and TRBJ1-5; D might be TRBD1 (6 bases). V dropped 5 bases and J dropped 7 bases, with 15 bases sitting between them. The CDR3 sequence is 14 residues long. In DNA, the CDR3 is TGTGCCAGCAGTACTACAGGGACGAGGCAGCCCCAGCATTTT. Translating gives CASSTTGTRQPQHF.

A single count supports this clonotype. Likely a read error: the CDR3 ends without its conserved phenylalanine or tryptophan. This chain uses TRBV6-6 with TRBJ1-1; D may be TRBD1 (6 bases). This CDR3 has 13 amino acids. Deletions cut 5 bases from V and 0 bases from J, with 7 bases between. Germline CDR1 and CDR2: MNHNY and SVGAGI (reference sequence). The CDR3 DNA reads as TGTGCCAGCAGTAGGGGGTTGAACACTGAAGCTTTCTGT. It codes for CASSRGLNTEAFC.

In this sample, this clonotype turned up many times. This chain joins TRBV7-2 and TRBJ2-1, with 7 bases matching TRBD2. This CDR3 is built from 16 residues. Germline loops: CDR1 SGHTA, CDR2 FQGNSA. The V segment lost 5 bases and the J segment 1 base; nucleotides outside the gene matches: 8. The CDR3 DNA follows: TGTGCCAGCAGCCTCGGGGGAGGGGCTTCCTACAATGAGCAGTTCTTC. Its protein is CASSLGGGASYNEQFF.

The V gene is TRBV13, the J gene TRBJ2-3, with a possible D match to TRBD2 (6 bases). Germline CDR1 PRHDT, CDR2 FYEKMQ (reference sequence). Trimming cost V 5 bases and J 6 bases, with 21 bases left between them. The length of the CDR3 is 16 residues. The CDR3, as DNA: TGTGCCAGCAGCCAAATGTCGGACTACGGTGTGGATACGCAGTATTTT. It translates to CASSQMSDYGVDTQYF.

This clonotype was detected a few times. V gene TRBV2 combines with J gene TRBJ1-5; 7 nucleotides align to TRBD1. Germline CDR1 and CDR2: SNHLY and FYNNEI. Trimming at V came to 5 bases and at J to 7 bases, leaving 11 bases not matched to a gene. This CDR3 is built from 15 residues. Written as DNA, the CDR3 is TGTGCCAGCAGTCTAGACAGGGCTAGGGGACAGCCCCAGCATTTT. Translating it yields CASSLDRARGQPQHF. Drawing the rest from reference TRBV2 and TRBJ1-5, the complete variable domain is EPEVTQTPSHQVTQMGQEVILRCVPISNHLYFYWYRQILGQKVEFLVSFYNNEISEKSEIFDDQFSVERPDGSNFTLKIRSTKLEDSAMYFCASSLDRARGQPQHFGDGTRLSIL.

This chain joins TRBV20-1 and TRBJ2-3; weak D call: TRBD2 (5 bases). Germline CDR1 and CDR2: DFQATT and SNEGSKA (reference sequence). This CDR3 comprises 14 residues. Deletions cut 3 bases from V and 4 bases from J, with 14 bases between. In nucleotides, the CDR3 is TGCAGTGCTAGTGGGGAGCGGTCCCCAGATACGCAGTATTTT. This translates into CSASGERSPDTQYF.